Sequencing of this TCR beta chain was carried out in a study of cytomegalovirus exposure and HLA in healthy donors. CDR1 and CDR2 from the germline V gene are SGHNT and YYREEE (reference sequence). The junction had 12 bases not matched to a gene; V was cut back by 4 bases and J by 1 base. The CDR3 is 18 residues long. It was with 60 Vbeta and 13 Jbeta primers that the PCR ran. Data came from immunoSEQ multiplex PCR; TCRdb stores just in-frame clones and leaves some out. The sample includes roughly 59,000 clones, 68% of them seen just once. The V gene is TRBV5-4, the J gene TRBJ1-2; TRBD1 agrees at 11 bases. Material for sequencing was PBMCs. The sequence derives from a man in his forties or fifties in good health and CMV-seropositive. Here the CDR3 reads CASSVGTGGAYHNYGYTF. CDR3 bases: TGTGCCAGCAGCGTTGGGACAGGGGGTGCGTACCATAACTATGGCTACACCTTC.